The present T cell receptor (beta chain) was sequenced within a study of blood T cell repertoires in COVID-19 (dated by TCRdb to the early 2020s). Looking at the study overall: Samples covering the acute and convalescent phases of COVID-19 were provided by collaborators in the United States, Italy and Spain. Where available, HLA class I and class II types were taken from metadata supplied by the sample provider and were not determined by assay-based typing. A de-identified subject ID, COVID-19 status, age in years and sex were almost always included in the sample metadata. Subjects who had been exposed to COVID-19, were actively infected with it, or had recovered from it provided the deeply sampled blood TCRbeta repertoires that made up the dataset. The material from the prospective study consisted of cDNA or gDNA derived from T cells, B-cell-depleted T cells, or PBMCs. The repertoires were released in a freely available public database intended as a resource for research on the immune response to SARS-CoV-2. The samples were drawn from two sources: the first 160 participants of the ongoing ImmuneRACE study, and over 1,000 subjects contributed by 6 global collaborators.

The immunoSEQ Assay, a bias-controlled multiplex PCR, was used to amplify TCRbeta CDR3 regions from genomic DNA. On the study's bioinformatics: Nucleated cell counts per sample were estimated from amplification of reference gene primers within the assay. To quantify the absolute abundance of each unique TCRbeta CDR3 rearrangement, sequence reads were collapsed and filtered. For each sample, productive Simpson clonality was calculated by taking the square root of Simpson's diversity index across productive rearrangements. TCRdb retrieved this table from immuneACCESS and kept in-frame rearrangements only. Not all clones are present; in checked studies, unresolved V genes account for under half, and no reason is known for the remainder. V and J calls and clone size are as listed in that table; D and trimming were resolved from the DNA. Across this sample there are roughly 670,000 clones, with approximately 90% seen only once. The top ten hold roughly 0.25% of the sample.

Whole blood was collected in K2EDTA tubes by collaborating institutions according to the institutions' own protocols. For TCRbeta analysis, collaborator samples were shipped as frozen whole blood, as isolated PBMCs, or as DNA extracted from either sample type. To note about this clone: No cognate antigen has been identified for it. No much larger clonotype is one base removed from it; base qualities were not supplied.

Points the paper makes about the study in general: The amount of clinical and demographic metadata varied by source and participant and was provided uncurated.

This sequence originates from a young woman with acute or convalescent COVID-19. The sequenced sample was peripheral blood.

The nucleotide sequence is given as TGTGCCAGCAGGATTAGCGTAGCGAACACCGGGGAGCTGTTTTTT. This is translated as CASRISVANTGELFF. The chain is made from TRBV7-2 and TRBJ2-2; TRBD2 is possibly the D segment (5 matching bases). Via the germline V gene, CDR1 is SGHTA and CDR2 FQGNSA. Inclusive of the bounding cysteine and phenylalanine, the CDR3 is 15 residues long. Left in the record is the CDR3 DNA by itself, 45 bases read in frame from the first base. At the junction V is shortened by 6 bases and J by 0 bases, with 11 bases in between.